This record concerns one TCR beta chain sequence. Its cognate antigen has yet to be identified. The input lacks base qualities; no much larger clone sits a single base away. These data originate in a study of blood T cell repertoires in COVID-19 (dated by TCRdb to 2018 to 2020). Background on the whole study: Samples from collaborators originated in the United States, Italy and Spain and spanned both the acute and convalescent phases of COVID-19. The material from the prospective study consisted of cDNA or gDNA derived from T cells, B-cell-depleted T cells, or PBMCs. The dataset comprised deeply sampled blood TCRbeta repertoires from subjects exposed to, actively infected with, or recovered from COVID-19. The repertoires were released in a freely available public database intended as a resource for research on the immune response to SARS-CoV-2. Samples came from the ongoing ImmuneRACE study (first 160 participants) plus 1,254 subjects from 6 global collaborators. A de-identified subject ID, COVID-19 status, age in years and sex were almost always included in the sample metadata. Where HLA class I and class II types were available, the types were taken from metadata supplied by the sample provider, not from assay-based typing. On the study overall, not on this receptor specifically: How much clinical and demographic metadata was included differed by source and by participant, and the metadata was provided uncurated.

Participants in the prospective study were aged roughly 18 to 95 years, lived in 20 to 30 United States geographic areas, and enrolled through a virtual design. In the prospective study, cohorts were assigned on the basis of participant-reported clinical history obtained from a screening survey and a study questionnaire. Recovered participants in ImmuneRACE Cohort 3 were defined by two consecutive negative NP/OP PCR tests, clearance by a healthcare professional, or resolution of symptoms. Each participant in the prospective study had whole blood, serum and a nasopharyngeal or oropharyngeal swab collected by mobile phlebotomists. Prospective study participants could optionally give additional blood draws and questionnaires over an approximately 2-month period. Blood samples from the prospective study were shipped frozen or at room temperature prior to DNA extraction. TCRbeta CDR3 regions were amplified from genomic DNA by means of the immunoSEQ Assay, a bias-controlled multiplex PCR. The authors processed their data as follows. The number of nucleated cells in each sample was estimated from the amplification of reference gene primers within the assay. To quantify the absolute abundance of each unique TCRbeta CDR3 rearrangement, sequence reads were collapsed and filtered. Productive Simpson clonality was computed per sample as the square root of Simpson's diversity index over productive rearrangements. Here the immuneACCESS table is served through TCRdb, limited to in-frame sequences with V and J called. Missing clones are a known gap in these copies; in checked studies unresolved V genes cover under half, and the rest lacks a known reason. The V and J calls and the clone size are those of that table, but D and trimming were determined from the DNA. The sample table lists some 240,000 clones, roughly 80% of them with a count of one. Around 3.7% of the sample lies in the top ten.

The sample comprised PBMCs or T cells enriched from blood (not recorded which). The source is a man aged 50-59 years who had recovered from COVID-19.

This receptor has the CDR3 CASSQEGASRVQYF. The bases are TGTGCCAGCAGCCAAGAAGGGGCTAGTAGGGTGCAGTACTTC. The chain was built from TRBV14 and TRBJ2-7; TRBD1 might be the D gene, on 5 matching bases. The CDR3 contains 14 residues, cysteine and phenylalanine counted. The kept DNA is CDR3 alone, 42 bases in frame from the first base. The germline V gene yields SGHDN for CDR1 and FVKESK for CDR2. V loses 0 bases, J loses 9 bases, and the germline ends lie 15 bases apart.